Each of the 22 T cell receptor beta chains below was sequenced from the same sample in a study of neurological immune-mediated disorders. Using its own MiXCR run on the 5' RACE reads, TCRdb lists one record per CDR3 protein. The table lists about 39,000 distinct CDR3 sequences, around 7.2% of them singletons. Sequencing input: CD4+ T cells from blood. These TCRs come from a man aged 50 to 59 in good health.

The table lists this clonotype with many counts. CDR3 sequence: CASSQEGGQGEQFF. In DNA, the CDR3 is TGTGCCAGCAGCCAAGAAGGGGGGCAGGGTGAGCAGTTCTTC. The chain recombines TRBV3-1 with TRBJ2-1; D is perhaps TRBD1 or TRBD2 (6 bases each). This CDR3 is built from 14 residues. Between the trimmed V and J ends, which lost 0 bases and 9 bases, there was a span of 12 bases. Germline V gene data show CDR1 as LGHDT and CDR2 as YNNKEL (reference sequence).

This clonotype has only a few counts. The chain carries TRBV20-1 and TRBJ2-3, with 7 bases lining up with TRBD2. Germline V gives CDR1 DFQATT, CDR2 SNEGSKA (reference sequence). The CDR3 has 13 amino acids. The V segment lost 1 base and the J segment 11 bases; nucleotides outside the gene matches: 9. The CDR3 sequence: CSARGLAVPVQYF. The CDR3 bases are TGCAGTGCTAGAGGCCTAGCGGTCCCAGTGCAGTATTTT.

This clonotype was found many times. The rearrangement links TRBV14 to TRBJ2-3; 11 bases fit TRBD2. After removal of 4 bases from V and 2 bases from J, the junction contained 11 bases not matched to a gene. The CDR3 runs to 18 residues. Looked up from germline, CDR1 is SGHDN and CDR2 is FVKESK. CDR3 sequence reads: CASSRLGLAGGATDTQYF. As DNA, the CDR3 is TGTGCCAGCAGCCGCTTGGGGCTAGCGGGAGGAGCCACAGATACGCAGTATTTT.

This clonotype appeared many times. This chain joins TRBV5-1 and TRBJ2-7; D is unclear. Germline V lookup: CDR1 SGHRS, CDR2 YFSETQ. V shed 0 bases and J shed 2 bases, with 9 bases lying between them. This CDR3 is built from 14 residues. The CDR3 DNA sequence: TGCGCCAGCAGCTTGGTGCTTTCCACCTACGAGCAGTACTTC. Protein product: CASSLVLSTYEQYF.

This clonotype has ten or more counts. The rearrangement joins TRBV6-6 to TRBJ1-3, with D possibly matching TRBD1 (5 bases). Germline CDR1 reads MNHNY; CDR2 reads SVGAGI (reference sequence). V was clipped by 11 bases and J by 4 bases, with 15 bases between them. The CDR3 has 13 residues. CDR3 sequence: CAASRGGGNTIYF. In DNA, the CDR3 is TGTGCCGCAAGTCGTGGGGGAGGAAACACCATATATTTT.

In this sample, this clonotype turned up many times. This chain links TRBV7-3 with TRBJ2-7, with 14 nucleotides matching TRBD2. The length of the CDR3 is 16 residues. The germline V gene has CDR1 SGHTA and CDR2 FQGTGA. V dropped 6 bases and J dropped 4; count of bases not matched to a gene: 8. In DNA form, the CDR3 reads TGTGCCAGCAGATATCGCGGGACTAGCGGGGGTTACGAGCAGTACTTC. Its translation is CASRYRGTSGGYEQYF.

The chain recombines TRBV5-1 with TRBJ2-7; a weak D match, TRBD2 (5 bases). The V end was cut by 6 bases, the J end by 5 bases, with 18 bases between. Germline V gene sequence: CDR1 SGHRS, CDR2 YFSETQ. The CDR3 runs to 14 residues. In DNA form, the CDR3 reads TGCGCCAGCAATTCGGGCGGGCCTCCCAACGAGCAGTACTTC. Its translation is CASNSGGPPNEQYF.

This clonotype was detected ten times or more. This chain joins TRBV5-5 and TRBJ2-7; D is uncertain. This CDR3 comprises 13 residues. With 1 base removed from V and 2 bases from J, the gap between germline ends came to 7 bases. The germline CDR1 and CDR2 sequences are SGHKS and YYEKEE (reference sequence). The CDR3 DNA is TGTGCCAGCAGCTTGACAGAGACCTACGAGCAGTACTTC. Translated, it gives CASSLTETYEQYF. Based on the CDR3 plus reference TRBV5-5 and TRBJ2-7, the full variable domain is DAGVTQSPTHLIKTRGQQVTLRCSPISGHKSVSWYQQVLGQGPQFIFQYYEKEERGRGNFPDRFSARQFPNYSSELNVNALLLGDSALYLCASSLTETYEQYFGPGTRLTVT.

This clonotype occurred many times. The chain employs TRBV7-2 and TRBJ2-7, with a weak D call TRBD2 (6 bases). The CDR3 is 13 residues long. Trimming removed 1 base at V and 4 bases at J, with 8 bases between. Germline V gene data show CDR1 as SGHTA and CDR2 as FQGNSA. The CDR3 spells CASSLGAGYEQYF. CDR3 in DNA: TGTGCCAGCAGCTTAGGGGCGGGATACGAGCAGTACTTC.

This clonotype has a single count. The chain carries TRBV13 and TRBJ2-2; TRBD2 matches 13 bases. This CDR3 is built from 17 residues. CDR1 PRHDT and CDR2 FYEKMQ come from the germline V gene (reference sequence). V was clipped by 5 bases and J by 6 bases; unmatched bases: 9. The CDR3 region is CASSAGLAGDGSGELFF. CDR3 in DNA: TGTGCCAGCAGCGCCGGACTAGCGGGAGACGGGTCCGGGGAGCTGTTTTTT.

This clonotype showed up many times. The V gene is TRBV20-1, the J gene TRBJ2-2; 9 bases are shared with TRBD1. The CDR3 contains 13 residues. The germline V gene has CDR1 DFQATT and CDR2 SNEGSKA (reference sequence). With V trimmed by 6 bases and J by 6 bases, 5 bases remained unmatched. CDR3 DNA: TGCAGTGCGAGGACAGGGGCGGCCGGGGAGCTGTTTTTT. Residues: CSARTGAAGELFF.

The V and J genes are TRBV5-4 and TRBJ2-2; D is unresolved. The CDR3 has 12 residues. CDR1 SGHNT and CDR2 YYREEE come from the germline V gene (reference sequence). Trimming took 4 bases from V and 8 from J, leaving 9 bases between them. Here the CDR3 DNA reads TGTGCCAGCAGCCCTGGGCGGGGGGAGCTGTTTTTT. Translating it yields CASSPGRGELFF.

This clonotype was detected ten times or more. The DNA of the CDR3 is TGTGCCAGCAGCTTGAGCGGGAGGGCTGGTACGCAGTATTTT. This sequence encodes CASSLSGRAGTQYF. The rearrangement joins TRBV7-9 to TRBJ2-3, with TRBD2 identical over 10 bases. Germline CDR1 reads SEHNR; CDR2 reads FQNEAQ (reference sequence). The CDR3 runs to 14 residues. V shed 3 bases, J shed 8 bases, and the junction held 5 bases outside the gene matches.

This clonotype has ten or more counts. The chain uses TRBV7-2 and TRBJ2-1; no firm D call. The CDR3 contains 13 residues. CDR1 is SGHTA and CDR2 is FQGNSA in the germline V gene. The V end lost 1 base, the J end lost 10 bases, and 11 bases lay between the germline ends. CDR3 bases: TGTGCCAGCAGCTTAGAACGGGTCAGGGAGCAGTTCTTC. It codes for CASSLERVREQFF.

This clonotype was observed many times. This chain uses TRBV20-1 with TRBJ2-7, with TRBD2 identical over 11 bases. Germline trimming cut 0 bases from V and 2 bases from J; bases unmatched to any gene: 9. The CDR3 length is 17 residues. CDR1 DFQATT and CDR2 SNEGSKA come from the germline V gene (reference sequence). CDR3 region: CSARDDWTSGLTYEQYF. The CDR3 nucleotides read TGCAGTGCTAGAGATGATTGGACTAGCGGGTTGACCTACGAGCAGTACTTC.

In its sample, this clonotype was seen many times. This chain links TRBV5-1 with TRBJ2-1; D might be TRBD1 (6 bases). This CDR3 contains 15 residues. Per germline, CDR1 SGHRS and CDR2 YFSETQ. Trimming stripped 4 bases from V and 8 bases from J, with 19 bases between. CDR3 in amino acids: CASSRAQGAHDEQFF. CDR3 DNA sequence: TGCGCCAGCAGCCGGGCACAGGGAGCACACGATGAGCAGTTCTTC.

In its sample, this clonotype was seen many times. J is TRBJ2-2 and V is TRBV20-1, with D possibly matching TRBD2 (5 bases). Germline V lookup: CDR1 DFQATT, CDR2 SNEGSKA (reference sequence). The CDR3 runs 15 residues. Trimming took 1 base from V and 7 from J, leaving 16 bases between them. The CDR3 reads CSARAERGNYGELFF. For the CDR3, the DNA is TGCAGTGCTAGAGCGGAGCGAGGGAATTACGGGGAGCTGTTTTTT.

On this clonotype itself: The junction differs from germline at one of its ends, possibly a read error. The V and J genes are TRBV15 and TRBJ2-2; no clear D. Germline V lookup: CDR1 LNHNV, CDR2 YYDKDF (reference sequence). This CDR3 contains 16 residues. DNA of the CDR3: TGTGCCACCAGCAGAGATAGGCGGCAGAACACCGTGGAGCTGTTTTTT. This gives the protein CATSRDRRQNTVELFF.

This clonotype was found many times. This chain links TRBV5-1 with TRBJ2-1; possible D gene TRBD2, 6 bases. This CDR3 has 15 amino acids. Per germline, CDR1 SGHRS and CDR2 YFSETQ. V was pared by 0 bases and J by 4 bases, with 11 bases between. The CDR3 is CASSLGGERYNEQFF. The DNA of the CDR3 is TGCGCCAGCAGCTTGGGCGGGGAACGTTACAATGAGCAGTTCTTC.

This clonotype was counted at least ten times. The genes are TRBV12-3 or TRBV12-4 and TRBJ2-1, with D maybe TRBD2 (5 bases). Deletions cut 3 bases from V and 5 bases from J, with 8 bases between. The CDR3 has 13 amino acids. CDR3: CASSFTRNNEQFF. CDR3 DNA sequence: TGTGCCAGCAGTTTTACTAGAAACAATGAGCAGTTCTTC.

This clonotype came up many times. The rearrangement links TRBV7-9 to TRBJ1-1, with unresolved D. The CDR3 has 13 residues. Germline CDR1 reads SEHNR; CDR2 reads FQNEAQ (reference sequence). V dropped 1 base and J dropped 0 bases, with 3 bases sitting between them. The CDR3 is CASSLDLNTEAFF. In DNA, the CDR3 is TGTGCCAGCAGCTTAGACTTGAACACTGAAGCTTTCTTT.

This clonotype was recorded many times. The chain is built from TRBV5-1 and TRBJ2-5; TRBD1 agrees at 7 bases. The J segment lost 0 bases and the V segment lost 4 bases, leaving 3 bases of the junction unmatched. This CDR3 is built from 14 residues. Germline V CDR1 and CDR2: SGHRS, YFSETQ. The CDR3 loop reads CASSRDSNQETQYF. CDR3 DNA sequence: TGCGCCAGCAGCCGGGACAGTAACCAAGAGACCCAGTACTTC.